The rows below give T cell receptor beta chains drawn from one sample of a study of T cells after yellow fever vaccination. TCRdb re-analysed the 5' RACE reads in MiXCR, keeping a single row per CDR3 protein. The sample has roughly 330,000 distinct CDR3 sequences; roughly 4% are singletons. The source material was PBMCs, sampled 5 days after the yellow fever booster vaccination. The source is a man aged 18 to 29 who received the YFV17D yellow fever vaccine. The CDR3 runs from the conserved cysteine through the conserved F or W. The order of the fields is clone size, J gene, V gene, D gene, CDR3 protein, CDR3 DNA. A D gene is named only where the DNA matches it firmly. Only part of the rows carry a size: once, few, many, or a class if the clone is expanded.

size: few
J: TRBJ2-1
V: TRBV6-6
D: NA
CDR3: CASSLIAGTPVKFF
DNA: TGTGCCAGCAGCCTCATCGCCGGGACCCCAGTAAAGTTCTTC

size: few
J: TRBJ1-5
V: TRBV6-6
D: NA
CDR3: CASSYKRGNSNQPQHF
DNA: TGTGCCAGCAGTTACAAGAGGGGCAATAGCAATCAGCCCCAGCATTTT

size: NA
J: TRBJ2-7
V: TRBV18
D: TRBD1
CDR3: CASSPTGQVFFQYF
DNA: TGTGCCAGCTCACCAACGGGACAGGTTTTTTTCCAGTACTTC

size: few
J: TRBJ2-2
V: TRBV2
D: TRBD1
CDR3: CASSDPRQGAFTGELFF
DNA: TGTGCCAGCAGTGATCCCCGGCAGGGGGCGTTCACCGGGGAGCTGTTTTTT

size: NA
J: TRBJ1-2
V: TRBV12-3/TRBV12-4
D: NA
CDR3: CASSPLGRGYTF
DNA: TGTGCCAGCAGCCCACTGGGTCGTGGCTACACCTTC

size: many
J: TRBJ2-5
V: TRBV4-3
D: NA
CDR3: CASSQGGGRETQYF
DNA: TGCGCCAGCAGCCAAGGGGGGGGCCGAGAGACCCAGTACTTC

size: few
J: TRBJ1-2
V: TRBV29-1
D: NA
CDR3: CSVESRGQNYGYTF
DNA: TGCAGCGTTGAATCCCGGGGGCAGAACTATGGCTACACCTTC

size: many
J: TRBJ1-5
V: TRBV5-1
D: NA
CDR3: CASSPGWDQPQHF
DNA: TGCGCCAGCAGCCCGGGATGGGATCAGCCCCAGCATTTT

size: many
J: TRBJ2-5
V: TRBV25-1
D: NA
CDR3: CASREGVSRVGETQYF
DNA: TGTGCCAGCAGGGAAGGAGTCTCGAGGGTAGGGGAGACCCAGTACTTC

size: NA
J: TRBJ1-1
V: TRBV12-5
D: TRBD1
CDR3: CASGFSDRGSEAFF
DNA: TGTGCTAGTGGTTTTTCCGACAGGGGGTCTGAAGCTTTCTTT

size: NA
J: TRBJ1-4
V: TRBV19
D: NA
CDR3: CASSTRPGEGWVEKLFF
DNA: TGTGCCAGTAGTACCCGGCCAGGGGAAGGTTGGGTTGAAAAACTGTTTTTT

size: few
J: TRBJ2-5
V: TRBV20-1
D: TRBD2
CDR3: CSARDLTSGVETQYF
DNA: TGCAGTGCTAGAGATCTGACTAGCGGGGTTGAGACCCAGTACTTC

size: many
J: TRBJ1-2
V: TRBV5-1
D: NA
CDR3: CASSPTVLKTNYGYTF
DNA: TGCGCCAGCAGCCCGACAGTTTTGAAGACTAACTATGGCTACACCTTC

size: NA
J: TRBJ2-1
V: TRBV18
D: NA
CDR3: CASSLPPPAQQFF
DNA: TGTGCCAGCTCACTCCCCCCCCCGGCCCAGCAGTTCTTC

size: many
J: TRBJ2-3
V: TRBV11-2
D: NA
CDR3: CASSRGADTLTDTQYF
DNA: TGTGCCAGCAGCCGAGGGGCGGATACTCTCACAGATACGCAGTATTTT

size: NA
J: TRBJ2-5
V: TRBV5-1
D: NA
CDR3: CASSQQALQETQYF
DNA: TGCGCCAGCAGTCAGCAGGCTCTCCAAGAGACCCAGTACTTC

size: few
J: TRBJ2-1
V: TRBV20-1
D: TRBD1
CDR3: CSATDRGLDNEQFF
DNA: TGCAGTGCCACGGACAGGGGGCTTGACAATGAGCAGTTCTTC

size: NA
J: TRBJ2-2
V: TRBV12-3/TRBV12-4
D: TRBD1
CDR3: CASRTGDRGLGELFF
DNA: TGTGCCAGCCGCACAGGGGACAGGGGGCTCGGGGAGCTGTTTTTT

size: few
J: TRBJ1-5
V: TRBV7-2
D: NA
CDR3: CASSSSTGDNQPQHF
DNA: TGTGCCAGCAGCTCTTCGACAGGCGATAATCAGCCCCAGCATTTT

size: NA
J: TRBJ2-5
V: TRBV18
D: NA
CDR3: CASSETEVQETQYF
DNA: TGTGCCAGCTCAGAGACAGAAGTCCAAGAGACCCAGTACTTC

size: few
J: TRBJ2-2
V: TRBV27
D: TRBD1
CDR3: CASSPWTGRSTGELFF
DNA: TGTGCCAGCAGTCCCTGGACAGGGAGAAGCACCGGGGAGCTGTTTTTT

size: few
J: TRBJ1-1
V: TRBV29-1
D: NA
CDR3: CSVVRGSNTEAFF
DNA: TGCAGCGTTGTCAGGGGCTCGAACACTGAAGCTTTCTTT

size: many
J: TRBJ1-6
V: TRBV27
D: NA
CDR3: CASMVGSVNSPLHF
DNA: TGTGCCAGCATGGTGGGCTCTGTTAATTCACCCCTCCACTTT

size: few
J: TRBJ2-1
V: TRBV5-6
D: NA
CDR3: CASSLDSIDEQFF
DNA: TGTGCCAGCAGCTTGGACAGTATCGATGAGCAGTTCTTC

size: many
J: TRBJ1-3
V: TRBV28
D: NA
CDR3: CASSQQGGNTIYF
DNA: TGTGCCAGCAGTCAGCAGGGAGGAAACACCATATATTTT

size: many
J: TRBJ1-3
V: TRBV15
D: NA
CDR3: CATSREMVSNSGNTIYF
DNA: TGTGCCACCAGCAGAGAAATGGTATCTAACTCTGGAAACACCATATATTTT

size: NA
J: TRBJ2-3
V: TRBV27
D: TRBD2
CDR3: CASSIGLAGVRLTDTQYF
DNA: TGTGCCAGCAGTATAGGACTAGCGGGGGTCCGTCTCACAGATACGCAGTATTTT

size: few
J: TRBJ2-7
V: TRBV13
D: NA
CDR3: CASSPTDRTYEQYF
DNA: TGTGCCAGCAGCCCAACGGACCGCACCTACGAGCAGTACTTC

size: few
J: TRBJ2-1
V: TRBV10-3
D: NA
CDR3: CAISESGLVRSYNEQFF
DNA: TGTGCCATCAGTGAGTCGGGGCTAGTACGGTCCTACAATGAGCAGTTCTTC

size: few
J: TRBJ1-4
V: TRBV20-1
D: NA
CDR3: CSARDGLGEKLFF
DNA: TGCAGTGCTAGGGACGGCCTTGGGGAAAAACTGTTTTTT

size: NA
J: TRBJ2-4
V: TRBV5-4
D: TRBD1
CDR3: CASSRQGLAKNIQYF
DNA: TGTGCCAGCAGCCGACAGGGCTTAGCCAAAAACATTCAGTACTTC

size: few
J: TRBJ1-5
V: TRBV5-1
D: TRBD1
CDR3: CASSLGPFTGTGSNQPQHF
DNA: TGCGCCAGCAGCTTGGGGCCTTTTACCGGGACAGGTTCCAATCAGCCCCAGCATTTT